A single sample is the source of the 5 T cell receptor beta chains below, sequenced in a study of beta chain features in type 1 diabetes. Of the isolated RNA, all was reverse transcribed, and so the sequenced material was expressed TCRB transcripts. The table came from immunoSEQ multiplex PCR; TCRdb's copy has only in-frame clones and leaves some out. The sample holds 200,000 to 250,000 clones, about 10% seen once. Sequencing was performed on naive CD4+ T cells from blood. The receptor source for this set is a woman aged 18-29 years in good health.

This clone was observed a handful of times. The CDR3 DNA sequence: TGTGCCATCAGTGAATTACTAGCTGGGAATGAGCAGTTCTTC. This encodes CAISELLAGNEQFF. The V and J genes are TRBV10-3 and TRBJ2-1; D might be TRBD2 (6 bases). Germline V lookup: CDR1 ENHRY, CDR2 SYGVKD. Trimming shortened V by 3 bases and J by 7 bases, and 13 bases separated the two germline ends. This CDR3 has 14 residues.

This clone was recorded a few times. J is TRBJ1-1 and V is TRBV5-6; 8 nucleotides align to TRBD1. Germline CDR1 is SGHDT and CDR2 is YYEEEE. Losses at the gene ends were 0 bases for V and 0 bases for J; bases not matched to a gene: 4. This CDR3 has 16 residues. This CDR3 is CASSLGAGGLNTEAFF. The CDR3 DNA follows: TGTGCCAGCAGCTTGGGGGCAGGGGGCTTGAACACTGAAGCTTTCTTT. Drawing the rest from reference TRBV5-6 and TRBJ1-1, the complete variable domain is DAGVTQSPTHLIKTRGQQVTLRCSPKSGHDTVSWYQQALGQGPQFIFQYYEEEERQRGNFPDRFSGHQFPNYSSELNVNALLLGDSALYLCASSLGAGGLNTEAFFGQGTRLTVV.

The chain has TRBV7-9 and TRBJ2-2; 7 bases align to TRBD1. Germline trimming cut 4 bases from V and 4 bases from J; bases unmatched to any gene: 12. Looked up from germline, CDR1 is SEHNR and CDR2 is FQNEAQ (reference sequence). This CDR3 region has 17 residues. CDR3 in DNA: TGTGCCAGCAGCTCCGTGACAGGGATCGGGCGCACCGGGGAGCTGTTTTTT. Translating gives CASSSVTGIGRTGELFF.

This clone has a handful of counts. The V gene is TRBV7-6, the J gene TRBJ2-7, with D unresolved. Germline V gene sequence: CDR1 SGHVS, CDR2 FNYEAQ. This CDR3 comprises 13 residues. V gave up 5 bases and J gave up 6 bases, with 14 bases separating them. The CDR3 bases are TGTGCCAGCAGCGAAGCTAGGAGTGGCGAGCAGTACTTC. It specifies CASSEARSGEQYF.

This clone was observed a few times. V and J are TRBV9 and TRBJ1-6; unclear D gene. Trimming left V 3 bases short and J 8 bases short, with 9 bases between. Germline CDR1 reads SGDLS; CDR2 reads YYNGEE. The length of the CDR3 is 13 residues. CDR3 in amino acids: CASSEETDSPLHF. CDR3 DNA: TGTGCCAGCAGCGAGGAGACGGATTCACCCCTCCACTTT.